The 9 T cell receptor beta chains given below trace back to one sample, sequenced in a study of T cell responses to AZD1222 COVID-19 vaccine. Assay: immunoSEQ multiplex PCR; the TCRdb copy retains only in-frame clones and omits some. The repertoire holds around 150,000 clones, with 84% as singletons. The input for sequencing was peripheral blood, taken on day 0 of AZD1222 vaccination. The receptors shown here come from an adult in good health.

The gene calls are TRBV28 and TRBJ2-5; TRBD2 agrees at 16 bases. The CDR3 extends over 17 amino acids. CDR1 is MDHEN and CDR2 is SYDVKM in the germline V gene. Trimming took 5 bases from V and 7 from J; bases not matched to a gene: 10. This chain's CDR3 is CASSPMGLAGGQGTQYF. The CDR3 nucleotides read TGTGCCAGCAGTCCGATGGGACTAGCGGGGGGGCAGGGGACCCAGTACTTC.

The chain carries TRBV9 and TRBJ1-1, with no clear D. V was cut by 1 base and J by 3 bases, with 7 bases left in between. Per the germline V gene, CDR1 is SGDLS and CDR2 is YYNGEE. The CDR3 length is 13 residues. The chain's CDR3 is CASSVLGDTEAFF. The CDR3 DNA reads TGTGCCAGCAGCGTACTCGGCGACACTGAAGCTTTCTTT.

The CDR3 protein is CASNYGQNYGYTF. The CDR3 DNA is TGTGCCAGCAATTACGGACAAAACTATGGCTACACCTTC. The rearrangement links TRBV2 to TRBJ1-2, with a tentative D call TRBD1 (5 bases). The CDR3 has 13 residues. Trimming cost V 7 bases and J 2 bases, with 11 bases left between them. Germline V gene lookup returns CDR1 SNHLY and CDR2 FYNNEI.

CDR3 coding DNA: TGTGCCAGCGATTCAACAGGGAACTATGGCTACACCTTC. Amino acid sequence: CASDSTGNYGYTF. The chain is built from TRBV28 and TRBJ1-2; D perhaps matches TRBD1 (6 bases). CDR3 length: 13 amino acids. Germline CDR1 and CDR2: MDHEN and SYDVKM. Trimming took off 8 bases at V and 2 bases at J, with 12 bases between the two ends.

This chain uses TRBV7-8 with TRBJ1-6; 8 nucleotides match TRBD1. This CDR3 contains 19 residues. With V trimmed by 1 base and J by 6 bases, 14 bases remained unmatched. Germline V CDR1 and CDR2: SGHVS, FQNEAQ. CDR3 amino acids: CASSLGGTGLVAGNSPLHF. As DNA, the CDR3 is TGTGCCAGCAGCTTAGGCGGGACAGGTTTGGTGGCTGGTAATTCACCCCTCCACTTT.

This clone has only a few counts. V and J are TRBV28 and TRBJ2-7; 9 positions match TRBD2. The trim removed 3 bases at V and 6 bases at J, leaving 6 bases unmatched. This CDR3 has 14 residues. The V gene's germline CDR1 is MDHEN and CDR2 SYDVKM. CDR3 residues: CASSFLAGLAEQYF. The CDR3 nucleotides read TGTGCCAGCAGTTTTCTAGCGGGGTTGGCCGAGCAGTACTTC.

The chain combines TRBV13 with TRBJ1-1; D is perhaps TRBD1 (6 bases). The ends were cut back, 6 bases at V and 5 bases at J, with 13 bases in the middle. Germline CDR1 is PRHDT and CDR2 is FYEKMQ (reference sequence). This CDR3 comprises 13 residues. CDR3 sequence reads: CASRRRGETEAFF. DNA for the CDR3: TGTGCCAGCAGGAGGAGGGGGGAAACTGAAGCTTTCTTT.

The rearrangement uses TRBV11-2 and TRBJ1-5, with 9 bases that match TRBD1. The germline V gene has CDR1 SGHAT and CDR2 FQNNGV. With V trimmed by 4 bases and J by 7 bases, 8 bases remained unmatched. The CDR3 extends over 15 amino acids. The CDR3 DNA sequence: TGTGCCAGCAGCTCCGGACAGGGGTCACTCCAGCCCCAGCATTTT. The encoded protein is CASSSGQGSLQPQHF.

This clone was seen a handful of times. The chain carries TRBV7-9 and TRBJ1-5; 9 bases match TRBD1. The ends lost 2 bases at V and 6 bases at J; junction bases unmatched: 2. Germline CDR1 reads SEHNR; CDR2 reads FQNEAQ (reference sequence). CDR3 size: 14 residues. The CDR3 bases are TGTGCCAGCAGCTTAACGACAGGGGGTCAGCCCCAGCATTTT. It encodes CASSLTTGGQPQHF.